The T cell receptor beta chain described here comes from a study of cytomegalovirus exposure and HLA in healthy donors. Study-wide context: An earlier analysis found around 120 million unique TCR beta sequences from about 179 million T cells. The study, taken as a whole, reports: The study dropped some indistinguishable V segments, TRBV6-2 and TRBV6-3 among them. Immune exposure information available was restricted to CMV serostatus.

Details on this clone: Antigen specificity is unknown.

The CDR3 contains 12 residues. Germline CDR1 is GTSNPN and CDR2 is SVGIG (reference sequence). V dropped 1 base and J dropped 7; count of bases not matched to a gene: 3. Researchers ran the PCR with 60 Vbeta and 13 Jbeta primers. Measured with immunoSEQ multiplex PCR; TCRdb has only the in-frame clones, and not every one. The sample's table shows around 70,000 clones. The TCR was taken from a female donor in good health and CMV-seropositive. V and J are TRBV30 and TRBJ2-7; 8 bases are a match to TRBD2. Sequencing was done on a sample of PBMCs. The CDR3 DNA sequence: TGTGCCTGGAGTGACACGGGGGGGGAGCAGTACTTC. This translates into CAWSDTGGEQYF.